A selection of T cell receptor beta chains follows, all from one sample in a study of blood T cell repertoires in COVID-19. Data came from immunoSEQ multiplex PCR; TCRdb stores just in-frame clones and leaves some out. The data hold approximately 290,000 clones, with approximately 92% observed a single time. Sequenced material: PBMCs or T cells enriched from blood (not recorded which). These receptors originate from a woman aged 25 to 39 who had recovered from COVID-19. CDR3s include the opening cysteine and the closing phenylalanine or tryptophan. D genes are given only for firm matches. Clone size appears in some rows only: once, few, many, or a class for an expanded clone.

CDR3: CASSGGQGYTGELFF
DNA: TGCGCCAGCAGCGGGGGACAGGGGTACACCGGGGAGCTGTTTTTT
V: TRBV5-1
length: 15
J: TRBJ2-2
size: once
D: TRBD1

CDR3: CASSRQIDSYEQYF
DNA: TGTGCCAGCAGCCGTCAGATCGACTCCTACGAGCAGTACTTC
V: TRBV27
length: 14
J: TRBJ2-7
size: NA
D: NA

CDR3: CASRRQGARTEAFF
DNA: TGTGCCAGCAGACGACAGGGGGCGCGTACTGAAGCTTTCTTT
V: TRBV7-8
length: 14
J: TRBJ1-1
size: NA
D: TRBD1

CDR3: CASSPGLAGTYEQYF
DNA: TGTGCCAGCAGCCCGGGACTAGCGGGGACCTACGAGCAGTACTTC
V: TRBV7-9
length: 15
J: TRBJ2-7
size: NA
D: TRBD2

CDR3: CASRLTTAPTYNEQFF
DNA: TGTGCCAGCAGGCTGACTACCGCCCCTACTTACAATGAGCAGTTCTTC
V: TRBV7-9
length: 16
J: TRBJ2-1
size: NA
D: NA

CDR3: CASSLLLAEPSYEQYF
DNA: TGCGCCAGCAGCTTGCTACTAGCGGAACCCTCCTACGAGCAGTACTTC
V: TRBV5-1
length: 16
J: TRBJ2-7
size: NA
D: TRBD2

CDR3: CASSYSSGGRADTQYF
DNA: TGTGCCAGCAGTTACTCGTCAGGGGGTAGGGCAGATACGCAGTATTTT
V: TRBV6-5
length: 16
J: TRBJ2-3
size: few
D: TRBD1

CDR3: CASNDNYNEQFF
DNA: TGTGCCAGCAACGACAATTACAATGAGCAGTTCTTC
V: TRBV25-1
length: 12
J: TRBJ2-1
size: NA
D: NA

CDR3: CASRTLGGGLGTEAFF
DNA: TGTGCCAGCAGAACGCTCGGAGGGGGCTTGGGAACTGAAGCTTTCTTT
V: TRBV3-1/TRBV3-2
length: 16
J: TRBJ1-1
size: NA
D: TRBD1

CDR3: CASSLRGFFMDSPLHF
DNA: TGTGCCAGCAGCTTAAGGGGTTTCTTCATGGATTCACCCCTCCACTTT
V: TRBV27
length: 16
J: TRBJ1-6
size: NA
D: NA

CDR3: CASSRQGDSYEQYF
DNA: TGTGCCAGCAGCAGACAGGGTGACTCCTACGAGCAGTACTTC
V: TRBV6-2/TRBV6-3
length: 14
J: TRBJ2-7
size: NA
D: TRBD1

CDR3: CASSLFDPGQVLWAIYF
DNA: TGTGCCAGCAGTCTATTCGACCCGGGACAGGTTCTCTGGGCCATATATTTT
V: TRBV28
length: 17
J: TRBJ1-3
size: NA
D: TRBD1

CDR3: CASSPTPGQGNQPQHF
DNA: TGCGCCAGCAGCCCCACTCCGGGACAGGGGAATCAGCCCCAGCATTTT
V: TRBV4-1
length: 16
J: TRBJ1-5
size: NA
D: TRBD1

CDR3: CASSPREGGPGNTIYF
DNA: TGCGCCAGCAGCCCTCGAGAGGGAGGCCCTGGAAACACCATATATTTT
V: TRBV5-1
length: 16
J: TRBJ1-3
size: NA
D: NA

CDR3: CALSDLTAYEQYF
DNA: TGTGCCCTCTCGGACTTAACGGCCTACGAGCAGTACTTC
V: TRBV30
length: 13
J: TRBJ2-7
size: NA
D: NA

CDR3: CASSLGDRVTEAFF
DNA: TGTGCCAGCAGCTTAGGTGACAGGGTCACTGAAGCTTTCTTT
V: TRBV7-9
length: 14
J: TRBJ1-1
size: NA
D: TRBD1

CDR3: CASSLAGAANYGYTF
DNA: TGTGCCAGCAGCTTGGCCGGAGCGGCGAACTATGGCTACACCTTC
V: TRBV5-6
length: 15
J: TRBJ1-2
size: few
D: NA

CDR3: CASSLGGSMNTEAFF
DNA: TGTGCCAGCAGCTTGGGTGGGAGCATGAACACTGAAGCTTTCTTT
V: TRBV5-4
length: 15
J: TRBJ1-1
size: once
D: NA

CDR3: CASSSGTSRYNEQFF
DNA: TGTGCCAGCAGCAGCGGGACTAGCAGGTACAATGAGCAGTTCTTC
V: TRBV7-3
length: 15
J: TRBJ2-1
size: NA
D: TRBD2

CDR3: CASRPGQGLRLAGGSSYEQYF
DNA: TGTGCCAGCAGACCGGGACAGGGCCTCCGACTAGCGGGAGGGAGCTCCTACGAGCAGTACTTC
V: TRBV2
length: 21
J: TRBJ2-7
size: NA
D: TRBD2

CDR3: CASSGTSGAANEQFF
DNA: TGTGCCAGCAGTGGGACTAGCGGAGCAGCCAATGAGCAGTTCTTC
V: TRBV28
length: 15
J: TRBJ2-1
size: once
D: TRBD2

CDR3: CASSQDGAGTSGFTDTQYF
DNA: TGCGCCAGCAGCCAAGACGGGGCGGGTACTAGCGGGTTCACAGATACGCAGTATTTT
V: TRBV4-3
length: 19
J: TRBJ2-3
size: NA
D: TRBD2

CDR3: CASIRALANTGELFF
DNA: TGTGCCAGCATTCGAGCTCTCGCGAACACCGGGGAGCTGTTTTTT
V: TRBV28
length: 15
J: TRBJ2-2
size: NA
D: NA

CDR3: CASSESGGTGAETQYF
DNA: TGTGCCAGCAGTGAATCGGGTGGCACAGGGGCAGAGACCCAGTACTTC
V: TRBV6-1
length: 16
J: TRBJ2-5
size: NA
D: TRBD1

CDR3: CASSIDLTGELFF
DNA: TGTGCCAGTAGTATAGACTTAACCGGGGAGCTGTTTTTT
V: TRBV19
length: 13
J: TRBJ2-2
size: NA
D: NA

CDR3: CASRIEGLGATEAFF
DNA: TGTGCCAGCAGGATTGAAGGACTGGGGGCGACTGAAGCTTTCTTT
V: TRBV6-5
length: 15
J: TRBJ1-1
size: NA
D: NA

CDR3: CASSGTKNTEAFF
DNA: TGTGCCAGCAGTGGGACAAAGAACACTGAAGCTTTCTTT
V: TRBV25-1
length: 13
J: TRBJ1-1
size: few
D: NA

CDR3: CAWSVLGANNSPLHF
DNA: TGTGCCTGGAGTGTTTTGGGGGCTAATAATTCACCCCTCCACTTT
V: TRBV30
length: 15
J: TRBJ1-6
size: NA
D: NA

CDR3: CASSEGTSGSSNEQFF
DNA: TGTGCCAGCAGCGAGGGGACTAGCGGGAGTAGTAATGAGCAGTTCTTC
V: TRBV5-4
length: 16
J: TRBJ2-1
size: NA
D: TRBD2

CDR3: CASSLGGTGAETQYF
DNA: TGTGCCAGCAGCTTGGGAGGGACAGGGGCGGAGACCCAGTACTTC
V: TRBV5-4
length: 15
J: TRBJ2-5
size: NA
D: TRBD1

CDR3: CASSSGLATDTQYF
DNA: TGTGCCAGCAGCTCCGGACTAGCGACAGATACGCAGTATTTT
V: TRBV7-2
length: 14
J: TRBJ2-3
size: NA
D: TRBD2